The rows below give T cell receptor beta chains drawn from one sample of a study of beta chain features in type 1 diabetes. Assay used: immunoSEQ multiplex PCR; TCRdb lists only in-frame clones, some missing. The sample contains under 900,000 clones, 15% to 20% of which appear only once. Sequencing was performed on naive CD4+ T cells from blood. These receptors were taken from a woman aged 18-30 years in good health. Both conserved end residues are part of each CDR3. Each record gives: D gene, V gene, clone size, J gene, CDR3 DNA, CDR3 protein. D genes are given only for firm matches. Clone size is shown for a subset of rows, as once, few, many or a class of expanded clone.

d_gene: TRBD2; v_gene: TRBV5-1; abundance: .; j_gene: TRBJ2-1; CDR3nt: TGCGCCAGCAGCATTAGCGGGAACTCCTACAATGAGCAGTTCTTC; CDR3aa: CASSISGNSYNEQFF
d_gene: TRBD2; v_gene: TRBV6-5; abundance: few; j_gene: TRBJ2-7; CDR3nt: TGTGCCAGCTACGGGGGAGGGCCCCCCGAGCAGTACTTC; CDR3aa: CASYGGGPPEQYF
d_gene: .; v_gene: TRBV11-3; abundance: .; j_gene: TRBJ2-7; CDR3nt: TGTGCCAGCAGCTTAAAGGACAACTACGAGCAGTACTTC; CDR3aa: CASSLKDNYEQYF
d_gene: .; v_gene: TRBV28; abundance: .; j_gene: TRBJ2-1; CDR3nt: TGTGCCAGCAGTATCGGGACGCCCATGACAAGAGAGCAGTTCTTC; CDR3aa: CASSIGTPMTREQFF
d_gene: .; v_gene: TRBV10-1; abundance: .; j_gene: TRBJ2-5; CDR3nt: TGCGCCAGCAGTGCAGCCAGGGAATTCCCTGAGACCCAGTACTTC; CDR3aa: CASSAAREFPETQYF
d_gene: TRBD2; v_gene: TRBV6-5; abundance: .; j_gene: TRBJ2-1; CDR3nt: TGTGCCAGCAGACGGACTAGCGGGAGTGATGAGCAGTTCTTC; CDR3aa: CASRRTSGSDEQFF
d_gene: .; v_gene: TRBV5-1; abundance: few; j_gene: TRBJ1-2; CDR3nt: TGCGCCAGCAGCTATGGGGGAGACTATGGCTACACCTTC; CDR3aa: CASSYGGDYGYTF
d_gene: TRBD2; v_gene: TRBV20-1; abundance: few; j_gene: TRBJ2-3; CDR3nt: TGCAGTGCTCCGGGAGGTACGCAGTATTTT; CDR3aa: CSAPGGTQYF
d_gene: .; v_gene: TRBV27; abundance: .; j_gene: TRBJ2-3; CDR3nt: TGTGCCAGCAGTTTAAAGTTGTGGACTAGCACAGATACGCAGTATTTT; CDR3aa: CASSLKLWTSTDTQYF
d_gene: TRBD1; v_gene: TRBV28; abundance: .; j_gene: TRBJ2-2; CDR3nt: TGTGCCAGCACCAAGGGACAGGTGCCCTCCGGGGAGCTGTTTTTT; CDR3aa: CASTKGQVPSGELFF
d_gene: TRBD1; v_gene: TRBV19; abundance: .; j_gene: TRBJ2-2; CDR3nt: TGTGCCAGTAGAGGGACAGCTAACACCGGGGAGCTGTTTTTT; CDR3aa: CASRGTANTGELFF
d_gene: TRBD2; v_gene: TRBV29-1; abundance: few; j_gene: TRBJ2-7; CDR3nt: TGCAGCGTTGAGACCAAGCCCGGGGGGGAGCAGTACTTC; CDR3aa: CSVETKPGGEQYF
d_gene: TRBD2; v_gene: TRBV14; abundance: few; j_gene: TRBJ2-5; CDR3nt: TGTGCCAGCAGCCAAGGACTAGCGGGAGTCCAAGAGACCCAGTACTTC; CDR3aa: CASSQGLAGVQETQYF
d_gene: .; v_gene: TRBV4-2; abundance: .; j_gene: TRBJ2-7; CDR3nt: TGTGCCAGCAGCCGAGACCGTAGCGGAAACTACGAGCAGTACTTC; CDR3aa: CASSRDRSGNYEQYF
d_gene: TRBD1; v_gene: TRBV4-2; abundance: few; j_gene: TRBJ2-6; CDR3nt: TGTGCCAGCACCCACACAGGGGATGGGGCCAACGTCCTGACTTTC; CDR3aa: CASTHTGDGANVLTF
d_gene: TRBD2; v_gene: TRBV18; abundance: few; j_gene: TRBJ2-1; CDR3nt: TGTGCCAGCTCACCGACTAGCGGGAGTTACAATGAGCAGTTCTTC; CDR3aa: CASSPTSGSYNEQFF
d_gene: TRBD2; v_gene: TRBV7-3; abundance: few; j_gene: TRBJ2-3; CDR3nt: TGTGCCAGCAGCCCCTCGACTAGCGGGAGGGATACGCAGTATTTT; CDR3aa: CASSPSTSGRDTQYF
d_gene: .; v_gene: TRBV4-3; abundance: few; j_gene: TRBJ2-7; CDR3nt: TGCGCCAGCAGCCAAGGGGACGGCTCCTACGAGCAGTACTTC; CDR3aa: CASSQGDGSYEQYF
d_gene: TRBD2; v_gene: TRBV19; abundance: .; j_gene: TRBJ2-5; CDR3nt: TGTGCCAGTAGTATAGATCTGGCTAGCGGGAGGGCCGGAGAGACCCAGTACTTC; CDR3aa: CASSIDLASGRAGETQYF
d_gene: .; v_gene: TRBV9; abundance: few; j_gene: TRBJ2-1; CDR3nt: TGTGCCAGCAGCGGTAAAAATGAGCAGTTCTTC; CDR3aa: CASSGKNEQFF
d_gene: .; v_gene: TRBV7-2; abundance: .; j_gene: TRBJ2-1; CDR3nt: TGTGCCAGCAGCTGGGACGCTCCCCTATCGGGGCAGTTCTTC; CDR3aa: CASSWDAPLSGQFF
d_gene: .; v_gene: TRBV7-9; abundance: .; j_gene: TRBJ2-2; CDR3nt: TGTGCCAGCAGCTTATCCGGGAACACCGGGGAGCTGTTTTTT; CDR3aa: CASSLSGNTGELFF
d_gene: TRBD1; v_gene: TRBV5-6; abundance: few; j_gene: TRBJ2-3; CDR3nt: TGTGCCAGCAGCCGAGACAGGGCCCTCACAGATACGCAGTATTTT; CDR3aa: CASSRDRALTDTQYF
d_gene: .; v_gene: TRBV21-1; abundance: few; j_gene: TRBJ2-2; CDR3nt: TGTGCCAGCACCCGGGACAGAATTTACACCGGGGAGCTGTTTTTT; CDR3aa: CASTRDRIYTGELFF
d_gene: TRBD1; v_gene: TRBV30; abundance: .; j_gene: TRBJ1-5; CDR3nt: TGTGCCTGGAGAGGTTCGGGGACAGATGGCAATCAGCCCCAGCATTTT; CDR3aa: CAWRGSGTDGNQPQHF
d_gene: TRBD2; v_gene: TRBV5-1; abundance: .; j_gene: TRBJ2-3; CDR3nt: TGCGCCAGCAGCCAGACTAGCGGGGGAAACACAGATACGCAGTATTTT; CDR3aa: CASSQTSGGNTDTQYF
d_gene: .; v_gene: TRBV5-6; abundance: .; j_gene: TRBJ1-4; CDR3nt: TGTGCCAGCAGCTTGCGGCAGGGGACTGAAAAACTGTTTTTT; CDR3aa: CASSLRQGTEKLFF
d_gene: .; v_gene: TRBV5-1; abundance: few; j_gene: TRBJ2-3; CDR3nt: TGCGCCAGCAGCGTACCCGGGACGGCGAACCGCCCAGATACGCAGTATTTT; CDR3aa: CASSVPGTANRPDTQYF
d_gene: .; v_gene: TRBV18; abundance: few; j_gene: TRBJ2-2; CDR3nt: TGTGCCAGCTCACCCCCCAACACCGGGGAGCTGTTTTTT; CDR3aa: CASSPPNTGELFF
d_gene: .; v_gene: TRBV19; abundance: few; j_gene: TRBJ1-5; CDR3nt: TGTGCCAGTAGTCCGCCGGCGGTCCAGCCCCAGCATTTT; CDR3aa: CASSPPAVQPQHF
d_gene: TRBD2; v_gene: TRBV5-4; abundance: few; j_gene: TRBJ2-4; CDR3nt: TGTGCCAGCAGCTTAGGCGGGGGGTCGGGTTACATTCAGTACTTC; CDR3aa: CASSLGGGSGYIQYF
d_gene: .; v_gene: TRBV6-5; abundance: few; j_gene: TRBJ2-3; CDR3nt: TGTGCCAGCAGTTACTCGGGGGCCGACCCGCAGTATTTT; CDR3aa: CASSYSGADPQYF
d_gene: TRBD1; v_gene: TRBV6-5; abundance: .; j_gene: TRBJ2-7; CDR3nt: TGTGCCAGCAGAGGGACAGGGACGAGCCCCTACGAGCAGTACTTC; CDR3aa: CASRGTGTSPYEQYF
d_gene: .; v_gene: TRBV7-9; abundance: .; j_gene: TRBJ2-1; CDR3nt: TGTGCCAGCAGACGTCAAACAGGGAGGACCTACAATGAGCAGTTCTTC; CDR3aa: CASRRQTGRTYNEQFF
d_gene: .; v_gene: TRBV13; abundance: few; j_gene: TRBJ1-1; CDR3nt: TGTGCCAGCAGCTTAGGCCGAGGGAACACTGAAGCTTTCTTT; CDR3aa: CASSLGRGNTEAFF
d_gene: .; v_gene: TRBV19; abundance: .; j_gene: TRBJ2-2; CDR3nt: TGTGCCAGTAGACGTGGACGTGCAAGGGGGGAGCTGTTTTTT; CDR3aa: CASRRGRARGELFF
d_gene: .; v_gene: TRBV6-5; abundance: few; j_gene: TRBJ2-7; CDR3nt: TGTGCCAGCAGTTACAGCCCAGGTCTTACCTACGAGCAGTACTTC; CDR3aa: CASSYSPGLTYEQYF
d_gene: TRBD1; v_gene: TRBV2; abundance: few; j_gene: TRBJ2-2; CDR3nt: TGTGCCAGCAGTACCGGGACAGGGAACACCGGGGAGCTGTTTTTT; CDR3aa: CASSTGTGNTGELFF
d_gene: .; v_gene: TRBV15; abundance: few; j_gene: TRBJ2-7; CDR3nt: TGTGCCACCAGCAGAGATTGGGGAGACTCCTACGAGCAGTACTTC; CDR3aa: CATSRDWGDSYEQYF
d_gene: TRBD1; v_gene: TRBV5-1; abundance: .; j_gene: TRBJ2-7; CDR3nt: TGCGCCAGCAGCTTTACCGGGACAGGGTCATTCTACGAGCAGTACTTC; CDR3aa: CASSFTGTGSFYEQYF
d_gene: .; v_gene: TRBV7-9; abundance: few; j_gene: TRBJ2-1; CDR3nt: TGTGCCAGCAGCGCCCCACTAGCCAATGAGCAGTTCTTC; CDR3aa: CASSAPLANEQFF
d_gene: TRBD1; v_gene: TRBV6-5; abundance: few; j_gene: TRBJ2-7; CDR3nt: TGTGCCAGCAGTCGTACAGGGGGCGCCCCCTACGAGCAGTACTTC; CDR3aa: CASSRTGGAPYEQYF
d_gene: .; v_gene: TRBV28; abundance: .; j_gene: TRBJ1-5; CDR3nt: TGTGCCAGCAGTTTATTTGGCTTGAGGACGAGACCGGCGCCCCAGCATTTT; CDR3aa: CASSLFGLRTRPAPQHF